Listed below are T cell receptor beta chains from one sample, sequenced in a study of Graves' ophthalmopathy and Graves' hyperthyroidism. MiXCR, applied by TCRdb to the multiplex PCR reads, yields one record per CDR3 protein. The sample carries over a million distinct CDR3 sequences, about 35% recorded once. Source material: peripheral blood or thyroid tissue (not recorded which). The receptors here all came from an adult man with Graves' hyperthyroidism. Each CDR3 is given with its conserved first and last residue. The D gene is left open where the match is weak. Size is omitted from some rows. Given values are once, few, many or a class for expanded clones.

TRBV7-2	-	many	TRBJ1-6	TGTGCCAGCAGCTTAGCCTCTGTTCGGTATAATTCACCCCTCCACTTT	CASSLASVRYNSPLHF
TRBV10-1	-	once	TRBJ2-5	TGCGCCAGCAGTGAGGGACACGGGGCAGAGACCCAGTACTTC	CASSEGHGAETQYF
TRBV5-4	TRBD1	many	TRBJ1-4	TGTGCCAGCAGCCCAGACAGGGGTCATGAAAAACTGTTTTTT	CASSPDRGHEKLFF
TRBV7-2	-	-	TRBJ1-4	TGTGCCAGCAGGCGAATGGGGAACAATGAAAAACTGTTTTTT	CASRRMGNNEKLFF
TRBV19	TRBD1	-	TRBJ1-1	TGTGCCAGTAGTCCCGGGACAGGGATTCACACTGAAGCTTTCTTT	CASSPGTGIHTEAFF
TRBV7-2	-	-	TRBJ1-2	TGTGCCAGCAGCCTGGACAGTACTCGTAACTATGGCTACACCTTC	CASSLDSTRNYGYTF
TRBV6-5	-	many	TRBJ1-4	TGTGCCAGCAGTTACTCGCTCGGAAATGAAAAACTGTTTTTT	CASSYSLGNEKLFF
TRBV7-2	-	few	TRBJ2-2	TGTGCCAGCAGCTTTCCTCCTGGGGGCACCGGGGAGCTGTTTTTT	CASSFPPGGTGELFF
TRBV14	-	many	TRBJ2-7	TGTGCCAGCAGCCAAGTGGAGAACAGCTACTACGAGCAGTACTTC	CASSQVENSYYEQYF
TRBV7-6	-	many	TRBJ2-6	TGTGCCAGCAGCCCAGCGGCAGCTGGGGCCAACGTCCTGACTTTC	CASSPAAAGANVLTF
TRBV5-1	TRBD1	-	TRBJ1-5	TGCGCCAGCAGCTTCACAGGGGGCGGTCAGCCCCAGCATTTT	CASSFTGGGQPQHF
TRBV29-1	TRBD2	few	TRBJ2-7	TGCAGCGTTGAAGGGGACACTAGCGGGAGGGGGGCCTACGAGCAGTACTTC	CSVEGDTSGRGAYEQYF
TRBV19	-	few	TRBJ1-2	TGTGCATCTCACCCGGGGGGCGGATATGGCTACACCTTC	CASHPGGGYGYTF
TRBV24-1	TRBD1	-	TRBJ1-2	TGTGCCACCAGTGATTCGGACAGGGCGTATGGCTACACCTTC	CATSDSDRAYGYTF
TRBV10-3	-	-	TRBJ1-5	TGTGCCATCAGAGACATGGAGTGGAATCAGCCCCAGCATTTT	CAIRDMEWNQPQHF
TRBV15	TRBD1	-	TRBJ2-7	TGTGCCACCAGCAGGACAGGGGGGTACTACGAGCAGTACTTC	CATSRTGGYYEQYF
TRBV20-1	-	-	TRBJ2-5	TGCAGTGCTGGACAGCCTGAAGAGACCCAGTACTTC	CSAGQPEETQYF
TRBV24-1	-	many	TRBJ1-5	TGTGCCACTAGAACCTTCAGGGAGAAGATCGGCAATCAGCCCCAGCATTTT	CATRTFREKIGNQPQHF
TRBV15	TRBD1	once	TRBJ1-2	TGTGCCAGCAGTTTTTCCGGACAGGGCGACTATGGCTACACCTTC	CASSFSGQGDYGYTF
TRBV6-5	-	many	TRBJ1-6	TGTGCCAGCAGCTCCGGGGGCCATCCACCCCTCCACTTT	CASSSGGHPPLHF
TRBV12-3/TRBV12-4	TRBD1	many	TRBJ1-4	TGTGCCAGCACCTCCGGGCCCGGACAGGGGTCCGTCAATGAAAAACTGTTTTTT	CASTSGPGQGSVNEKLFF
TRBV5-1	-	-	TRBJ1-6	TGCGCCAGCAGCACCAAAAGCCGGGACCCCATCCCCGGCACCCTCCACTTT	CASSTKSRDPIPGTLHF
TRBV7-9	-	-	TRBJ1-5	TGTGCCAGCAGCCGACAGGTTAGCTACGAGCATTTT	CASSRQVSYEHF
TRBV28	-	-	TRBJ1-5	TGTGCCAGCACTCCCCCAGGCAATCAGCCCCAGCATTTT	CASTPPGNQPQHF
TRBV10-2	-	many	TRBJ1-2	TGCGCCAGCAGACCCGGGCCTGTCGTGTTTCGCTACACCTTC	CASRPGPVVFRYTF
TRBV20-1	-	many	TRBJ1-5	TGCAGTGCTAGAGTTGTGATTGCAGGGCCCCAGCATTTT	CSARVVIAGPQHF
TRBV4-1	TRBD1	many	TRBJ2-5	TGCGCCAGCAGCCAAGATCAGCAGGGGGCGGTGGAGACCCAGTACTTC	CASSQDQQGAVETQYF
TRBV29-1	TRBD2	-	TRBJ2-7	TGCAGCGTTCACCGGGGGGGTCACGAGCAGTACTTC	CSVHRGGHEQYF
TRBV15	-	many	TRBJ2-7	TGTGCCACCAGCAGAGTTGCAGGTAGGGTCCTCGACTACGAGCAGTACTTC	CATSRVAGRVLDYEQYF
TRBV30	-	-	TRBJ1-6	TGTGCCCTACGGAGGGATTCACCCCTCCACTTT	CALRRDSPLHF
TRBV7-9	-	few	TRBJ2-6	TGTGCCAGCAGCAACCGGAACTCTGGGGCCAACGTCCTGACTTTC	CASSNRNSGANVLTF
TRBV5-1	TRBD2	-	TRBJ2-5	TGCGCCAGCAGCCAGACCGGGGCTAGCGGGAGAGGTTTGGAGACCCAGTACTTC	CASSQTGASGRGLETQYF
TRBV4-1	-	many	TRBJ1-6	TGCGCCAGCAGCCAAGGGGCGGTTAATTCACCCCTCCACTTT	CASSQGAVNSPLHF
TRBV10-2	TRBD1	-	TRBJ1-5	TGCGCCAGCTGTCACAGGGGTTTGGTCCAGCCCCAGCATTTT	CASCHRGLVQPQHF
TRBV7-8	-	many	TRBJ2-7	TGTGCCAGCAGCGGGCCCCAGTACTACGAGCAGTACTTC	CASSGPQYYEQYF
TRBV2	-	many	TRBJ2-5	TGTGCCAGCAATCGGGGGCCGGGGGAGACCCAGTACTTC	CASNRGPGETQYF
TRBV7-8	-	many	TRBJ2-7	TGTGCCAGCAGCCTTTCTAGACGGGGCTACGAGCAGTACTTC	CASSLSRRGYEQYF
TRBV10-3	-	-	TRBJ2-7	TGTGCCATCAGTGGACCGCGCTTGTACTACGAGCAGTACTTC	CAISGPRLYYEQYF
TRBV7-2	-	many	TRBJ1-4	TGTGCCAGCAGCTTGGATGACAGGTTACCCTTCCGCGCGGAAAAACTGTTTTTT	CASSLDDRLPFRAEKLFF
TRBV20-1	-	many	TRBJ1-5	TGCAGTGCTAGAGGGACAGATCATAGCAATCAGCCCCAGCATTTT	CSARGTDHSNQPQHF
TRBV7-3	-	many	TRBJ1-6	TGTGCCAGCAGCCTCCAAGCAGGGTCACCCCTCCACTTT	CASSLQAGSPLHF